The 5 T cell receptor beta chains below were found in one sample sequenced in a study of cytomegalovirus exposure and HLA in healthy donors. Amplification used 60 Vbeta primers and 13 Jbeta primers. Method: immunoSEQ multiplex PCR; TCRdb's copy keeps in-frame clones and lacks some. The table includes fewer than 110,000 clones, over 75% detected once. The specimen was PBMCs. These receptors were collected from a man aged 30-40 years in good health and CMV-seronegative.

The chain recombines TRBV25-1 with TRBJ2-7; 9 nucleotides align to TRBD1. This CDR3 is built from 14 residues. J was trimmed by 1 base and V by 4 bases; bases with no gene match: 2. CDR1 is MGHDK, CDR2 SYGVNS, per germline. CDR3 nucleotide sequence: TGTGCCAGCAGTGTGGGACAGGGATCCTACGAGCAGTACTTC. Translating gives CASSVGQGSYEQYF.

The V and J genes are TRBV30 and TRBJ2-2; tentatively, D is TRBD1 (6 bases). V was shortened by 5 bases and J by 6 bases, with 13 bases between the two germline ends. The length of the CDR3 is 13 residues. Germline lookup yields CDR1 GTSNPN and CDR2 SVGIG (reference sequence). CDR3: CAWGEGGSGELFF. The CDR3 DNA reads TGTGCCTGGGGGGAAGGGGGATCCGGGGAGCTGTTTTTT.

This rearrangement joins TRBV7-8 to TRBJ2-3, with a possible D match to TRBD1 (6 bases). V lost 6 bases, J lost 0 bases, and 10 bases lay in between. CDR3 length: 14 residues. Germline V CDR1 and CDR2: SGHVS, FQNEAQ. The CDR3 is CASRPRGSTDTQYF. CDR3 in DNA: TGTGCCAGCAGGCCAAGGGGGAGCACAGATACGCAGTATTTT.

This clone was counted only a few times. V usage is TRBV7-8 and J usage is TRBJ1-4; TRBD1 matches at 7 bases. V gave up 7 bases and J gave up 8 bases; unmatched junction bases: 13. CDR1 and CDR2 (germline): SGHVS, FQNEAQ. CDR3 length equals 15 residues. Here the CDR3 DNA reads TGTGCCAGCACCCAGGGACAGTGGGGTAGGGAAAAACTGTTTTTT. Translating gives CASTQGQWGREKLFF.

This sequence joins TRBV2 and TRBJ1-1; 10 bases are shared with TRBD1. The CDR3 spans 14 residues. Trimming removed 5 bases from V and 5 bases from J; junction bases left unmatched: 5. The germline CDR1 and CDR2 sequences are SNHLY and FYNNEI. The DNA for the CDR3 is TGTGCCAGCAGTCGACAGGGGGCAAGGACTGAAGCTTTCTTT. Its protein product is CASSRQGARTEAFF.